The 24 T cell receptor beta chains below come from one sample, sequenced in a study of T cells after yellow fever vaccination. TCRdb used MiXCR to reprocess the 5' RACE reads, holding one entry per CDR3 protein. The table has roughly 240,000 distinct CDR3 sequences, approximately 6.7% seen once. This specimen was CD4+ T cells sorted from PBMCs, taken on the day of the yellow fever booster vaccination. All receptors derive from a man between 25 and 39 years old who received the YFV17D yellow fever vaccine.

There are a few counts of this clonotype. The chain couples TRBV7-8 to TRBJ2-3, with 13 positions matching TRBD2. The CDR3 length is 16 residues. CDR1 SGHVS and CDR2 FQNEAQ come from the germline V gene. The V and J ends lost 10 bases and 6 bases, in that order; junction bases with no gene match: 13. The CDR3 here is CAINGGLAGVLDTQYF. The CDR3 region has the DNA TGTGCCATCAACGGAGGACTAGCGGGAGTTCTGGATACGCAGTATTTT. Drawing the rest from reference TRBV7-8 and TRBJ2-3, the complete variable domain is GAGVSQSPRYKVAKRGQDVALRCDPISGHVSLFWYQQALGQGPEFLTYFQNEAQLDKSGLPSDRFFAERPEGSVSTLKIQRTQQEDSAVYLCAINGGLAGVLDTQYFGPGTRLTVL.

This clonotype appeared a few times. This chain links TRBV9 with TRBJ2-1, with 8 bases identical to TRBD1. The CDR3 spans 16 residues. CDR1 and CDR2 (germline): SGDLS, YYNGEE. V trimming: 3 bases; J trimming: 3 bases; junction bases outside the gene matches: 8. The CDR3 region is CASSALAGTGYNEQFF. In DNA form, the CDR3 reads TGTGCCAGCAGCGCATTAGCCGGGACAGGCTACAATGAGCAGTTCTTC.

J is TRBJ1-1 and V is TRBV10-3, with D possibly matching TRBD1 (5 bases). In germline, CDR1 is ENHRY, CDR2 SYGVKD. The CDR3 is 14 residues long. V lost 4 bases, J lost 3 bases, and 12 bases lay in between. The CDR3 spells CAISGAGSDTEAFF. Written as DNA, the CDR3 is TGTGCCATCAGTGGGGCAGGGAGTGACACTGAAGCTTTCTTT.

This clonotype was seen a handful of times. The CDR3 nucleotides read TGCAGTGCGATATCTAACGGCCCAGATACGCAGTATTTT. This gives the protein CSAISNGPDTQYF. The gene calls are TRBV20-1 and TRBJ2-3, with D uncertain. Trimming left V 6 bases short and J 4 bases short, with 14 bases between. The CDR3 is 13 amino acids. The germline V gene has CDR1 DFQATT and CDR2 SNEGSKA (reference sequence).

This clonotype was recorded many times. This rearrangement joins TRBV7-2 to TRBJ2-7; D is undetermined. CDR1 and CDR2 (germline): SGHTA, FQGNSA. V was pared by 8 bases and J by 4 bases, with 9 bases between. The CDR3 totals 11 residues. CDR3 nucleotide sequence: TGTGCCAGCGCCCGGCTTTACGAGCAGTACTTC. It encodes CASARLYEQYF.

There are a few counts of this clonotype. The J gene is TRBJ2-3, the V gene TRBV6-2 or TRBV6-3; 7 bases are a match to TRBD1. The germline V gene encodes CDR1 MNHEY and CDR2 SVGEGT. The V gene end was trimmed by 5 bases and the J gene end by 3 bases; junction bases not matched to a gene: 11. The CDR3 sequence is 16 residues long. The CDR3 loop is CASSDIAGGRTDTQYF. For the CDR3, the DNA is TGTGCCAGCAGTGATATCGCAGGGGGAAGAACAGATACGCAGTATTTT.

The V gene is TRBV11-2, the J gene TRBJ2-6; weak D call: TRBD1 (5 bases). This CDR3 comprises 17 residues. V was pared by 2 bases and J by 0 bases, with 11 bases between. Germline lookup yields CDR1 SGHAT and CDR2 FQNNGV. Here the CDR3 DNA reads TGTGCCAGCAGCTTATATCGACAGCTCTCTGGGGCCAACGTCCTGACTTTC. It translates to CASSLYRQLSGANVLTF. The full variable domain, with the rest looked up from reference TRBV11-2 and TRBJ2-6, is EAGVAQSPRYKIIEKRQSVAFWCNPISGHATLYWYQQILGQGPKLLIQFQNNGVVDDSQLPKDRFSAERLKGVDSTLKIQPAKLEDSAVYLCASSLYRQLSGANVLTFGAGSRLTVL.

In this sample, this clonotype turned up many times. This chain connects TRBV20-1 to TRBJ2-1, with 9 bases fitting TRBD1. After removal of 5 bases from V and 3 bases from J, the junction contained 5 bases not matched to a gene. Germline loops: CDR1 DFQATT, CDR2 SNEGSKA (reference sequence). The CDR3 consists of 14 residues. The CDR3 loop reads CSAGSGQGYNEQFF. In DNA, the CDR3 is TGCAGTGCTGGGTCGGGACAGGGCTACAATGAGCAGTTCTTC.

This clonotype was seen a handful of times. This rearrangement joins TRBV30 to TRBJ2-1; the match to TRBD2 covers 9 bases. The CDR3 is 17 amino acids. Trimming took 0 bases from V and 3 from J; bases not matched to a gene: 9. Looked up from germline, CDR1 is GTSNPN and CDR2 is SVGIG (reference sequence). DNA for the CDR3: TGTGCCTGGAGTGTATGGGCTAGCGGGGCGGGCTACAATGAGCAGTTCTTC. It specifies CAWSVWASGAGYNEQFF.

This clonotype was observed many times. The V call is TRBV6-5, the J call TRBJ2-5, with D hard to call. This CDR3 is 13 amino acids long. From germline, CDR1 is MNHEY and CDR2 SVGAGI. The V and J ends lost 2 bases and 0 bases respectively, with 4 bases between them. The CDR3 bases are TGTGCCAGCAGTTACAGGCACCAAGAGACCCAGTACTTC. Amino acids: CASSYRHQETQYF.

The V call is TRBV11-2, the J call TRBJ2-7; TRBD2 matches 8 bases. CDR1 SGHAT and CDR2 FQNNGV come from the germline V gene. CDR3 length: 16 residues. Trimming removed 0 bases from V and 2 bases from J; junction bases left unmatched: 6. The CDR3 is CASSLEGGRRPYEQYF. DNA for the CDR3: TGTGCCAGCAGCTTAGAAGGCGGGAGGAGGCCCTACGAGCAGTACTTC.

This clonotype was detected many times. J is TRBJ2-5 and V is TRBV5-1; 11 nucleotides match TRBD2. Germline assignment: CDR1 SGHRS and CDR2 YFSETQ. This CDR3 contains 18 residues. The V and J ends lost 0 bases and 1 base, in that order; junction bases with no gene match: 8. The CDR3 here is CASSLARTSGRVQETQYF. The CDR3, as DNA: TGCGCCAGCAGCTTGGCACGAACTAGCGGGAGAGTCCAAGAGACCCAGTACTTC.

This clonotype was seen at least ten times. The V and J genes are TRBV5-1 and TRBJ2-1; 9 bases are shared with TRBD1. Germline V gives CDR1 SGHRS, CDR2 YFSETQ. Trimming cost V 5 bases and J 8 bases; bases outside gene matches: 11. The CDR3 totals 15 residues. CDR3 protein: CASSDPGTGKDEQFF. For the CDR3, the DNA is TGCGCCAGCAGTGACCCGGGGACAGGGAAGGATGAGCAGTTCTTC.

The CDR3 coding sequence is TGCAGCGTGAAGGGGTTCCGCACAATTGATGAGCAGTTCTTC. This sequence encodes CSVKGFRTIDEQFF. The chain is built from TRBV29-1 and TRBJ2-1, with a tentative D call TRBD1 (5 bases). The length of the CDR3 is 14 residues. Trimming stripped 6 bases from V and 8 bases from J, with 20 bases between. From germline, CDR1 is SQVTM and CDR2 ANQGSEA.

This clonotype came up many times. The V gene is TRBV7-2, the J gene TRBJ2-7; D ambiguous. The CDR3 loop spans 14 amino acids. V lost 1 base and J lost 1, with 8 bases in between. CDR1 and CDR2 from the germline V gene are SGHTA and FQGNSA. The CDR3 bases are TGTGCCAGCAGCTTAGGACGATCTTCCTACGAGCAGTACTTC. It translates to CASSLGRSSYEQYF.

This clonotype was seen at least ten times. The V and J genes are TRBV29-1 and TRBJ2-7; D gene uncertain. CDR1 is SQVTM, CDR2 ANQGSEA, per germline. CDR3 length equals 11 residues. The V and J ends lost 4 bases and 2 bases respectively, with 6 bases between them. The DNA for the CDR3 is TGCAGCGTTGGGATAGCCTACGAGCAGTACTTC. Its translation: CSVGIAYEQYF.

This clonotype was seen more than once but under ten times. The chain couples TRBV7-9 to TRBJ2-3; TRBD1 or TRBD2 may be the D gene (5 bases each). CDR3 length: 17 amino acids. The germline V gene encodes CDR1 SEHNR and CDR2 FQNEAQ (reference sequence). With 4 bases removed from V and 4 bases from J, the gap between germline ends came to 21 bases. CDR3: CASSSEGRAGIADTQYF. The DNA of the CDR3 is TGTGCCAGCAGCTCTGAGGGACGGGCGGGTATAGCAGATACGCAGTATTTT.

This clonotype was detected a few times. The rearrangement links TRBV6-5 to TRBJ2-1, with 10 bases lining up with TRBD2. V shed 7 bases and J 0 bases; nucleotides not matched to a gene: 6. The CDR3 length is 16 residues. Germline V gives CDR1 MNHEY, CDR2 SVGAGI. The CDR3 DNA reads as TGTGCCAGCATTTGGACTAGCGGATTCTCCTACAATGAGCAGTTCTTC. It is translated as CASIWTSGFSYNEQFF.

This clonotype was picked up many times. V usage is TRBV4-3 and J usage is TRBJ2-3; 9 bases fit TRBD2. The CDR3 length is 20 residues. Germline CDR1 is LGHNA and CDR2 is YSLEER. Unmatched junction bases numbered 13, after V lost 0 bases and J lost 0 bases. The CDR3 is CASSQDLVGSGRSSTDTQYF. The DNA of the CDR3 is TGCGCCAGCAGCCAAGATCTAGTGGGGAGCGGGAGGTCTAGCACAGATACGCAGTATTTT.

The V and J genes are TRBV4-3 and TRBJ2-5; D unresolved. Germline CDR1 reads LGHNA; CDR2 reads YSLEER. Trimming removed 0 bases at V and 4 bases at J, with 15 bases between. The CDR3 is made up of 16 amino acids. The CDR3 protein is CASSQDKGPWGETQYF. The CDR3 DNA sequence: TGCGCCAGCAGCCAAGATAAAGGACCGTGGGGAGAGACCCAGTACTTC.

This clonotype appeared many times. The chain recombines TRBV5-1 with TRBJ2-7; D gene ambiguous. The CDR3 has 13 residues. V shed 2 bases and J shed 2 bases, with 8 bases lying between them. Per the germline V gene, CDR1 is SGHRS and CDR2 is YFSETQ. The CDR3 reads CASSFDQTYEQYF. In nucleotides, the CDR3 is TGCGCCAGCAGCTTCGACCAGACCTACGAGCAGTACTTC.

This clonotype was detected a few times. V and J are TRBV30 and TRBJ2-7; D might be TRBD1 (5 bases). The length of the CDR3 is 12 residues. V was pared by 2 bases and J by 10 bases, with 15 bases between. Per germline, CDR1 GTSNPN and CDR2 SVGIG (reference sequence). Here the CDR3 DNA reads TGTGCCTGGAGTACAGACAGAGAAATCCAGTACTTC. Its protein is CAWSTDREIQYF.

This clonotype was detected many times. The chain uses TRBV12-3 or TRBV12-4 and TRBJ2-3; 9 positions match TRBD2. The CDR3 consists of 16 residues. Trimming at V came to 5 bases and at J to 3 bases, leaving 9 bases not matched to a gene. CDR3 protein: CASSGYSGSFTDTQYF. The CDR3 DNA reads as TGTGCCAGCAGTGGATATAGCGGGAGCTTTACAGATACGCAGTATTTT.

This clonotype appeared many times. V usage is TRBV5-1 and J usage is TRBJ1-1; D is ambiguous. Germline loops: CDR1 SGHRS, CDR2 YFSETQ. The CDR3 extends over 13 amino acids. Trimming left V 0 bases short and J 1 base short, with 4 bases between. The CDR3 DNA sequence: TGCGCCAGCAGCTTGGTGGCGAACACTGAAGCTTTCTTT. Its translation: CASSLVANTEAFF.